Detailed here is one TCR beta chain. The antigen is unknown. This record belongs to a study of shared clonotypes between healthy human individuals. About the study: Sampling drew on donors who were a couple of women and a few men aged 18 to 49.

Broader study findings: The low donor count limited represented genetic and exposure-history diversity.

The CDR3 extends over 16 amino acids. Trimming at V came to 2 bases and at J to 0 bases, leaving 1 base not matched to a gene. The germline gives CDR1 SGHTA, CDR2 FQGTGA. Sorted-subset replicate PCRs used 200 ng DNA, around 27,000 T cell genomes. Using immunoSEQ multiplex PCR, the repertoire was profiled, and TCRdb retains in-frame clones only, with some absent. The repertoire holds 900,000 to 1,200,000 clones, with approximately 78% as singletons. Sequencing was carried out using memory CD4+ T cells from PBMCs. Subset here: CD45RA-negative fraction. The rearrangement joins TRBV7-3 to TRBJ2-2; 9 nucleotides align to TRBD2. The sequence derives from a young man in good health. Some clones in this sample may be carry-over from other donors' samples. CDR3 sequence reads: CASSLASGTNTGELFF. The CDR3 DNA is TGTGCCAGCAGCTTAGCTAGCGGGACGAACACCGGGGAGCTGTTTTTT. The entire variable domain, with the rest obtained from reference TRBV7-3 and TRBJ2-2, is as follows: GAGVSQTPSNKVTEKGKYVELRCDPISGHTALYWYRQSLGQGPEFLIYFQGTGAADDSGLPNDRFFAVRPEGSVSTLKIQRTERGDSAVYLCASSLASGTNTGELFFGEGSRLTVL.